This T cell receptor beta chain was found in a study of control samples from healthy donors and cancer patients. TCRdb keeps only in-frame clones here, not all; method: immunoSEQ multiplex PCR. The data hold 95,000 to 150,000 clones, with about 90% observed a single time. The V gene lost 8 bases and the J gene lost 9 bases, with 13 bases spanning the gap. The CDR3 runs to 11 residues. Germline CDR1 and CDR2: ENHRY and SYGVKD. This clonotype was obtained from a man aged 18-30 years in good health. Material: blood. The chain uses TRBV10-3 and TRBJ1-2; D remains ambiguous. CDR3 residues: CAIQSMESYTF. DNA for the CDR3: TGTGCCATCCAGAGTATGGAGAGCTACACCTTC.